This TCR beta chain was captured in a study of blood T cell repertoires in COVID-19. Germline V lookup: CDR1 LNHDA, CDR2 SQIVND (reference sequence). This CDR3 has 14 amino acids. The V and J ends lost 1 base and 6 bases respectively, with 11 bases between them. Patients in Seattle were enrolled during active infection, then followed longitudinally. TCRdb's table, derived via immunoSEQ multiplex PCR, lists solely in-frame clones and lacks some. The top ten clones hold about 7.6% of a sample with about 400,000 clones, 75% to 90% of them seen once. This rearrangement joins TRBV19 to TRBJ2-3; D might be TRBD1 (6 bases). The sequenced material came from peripheral blood. This TCR derives from a woman aged 55-70 years with COVID-19, enrolled during active disease. CDR3 region: CASSIARGWDTQYF. For the CDR3, the DNA is TGTGCCAGTAGTATAGCGAGGGGGTGGGATACGCAGTATTTT.